The next 27 T cell receptor beta chains were all read from a single sample in a study of CD8 T cells in Susac syndrome. Random hexamers were used to reverse transcribe the RNA input (about 0.5 to 1 ug). TCRdb reanalysed the immunoSEQ multiplex PCR reads using MiXCR and keeps one entry per CDR3 protein. The repertoire consists of 250,000 to 300,000 distinct CDR3 sequences, with roughly 90% occurring once and the leading ten covering approximately 0.2%. The sequenced sample was CD8+ T cells from PBMCs. Receptors were obtained from a human donor with multiple sclerosis.

V and J are TRBV30 and TRBJ1-1; tentative D call: TRBD1 (5 bases). Per the germline V gene, CDR1 is GTSNPN and CDR2 is SVGIG (reference sequence). The ends were cut back, 2 bases at V and 7 bases at J, with 14 bases in the middle. CDR3 length equals 13 residues. CDR3: CAWSRGRDFEAFF. The CDR3, as DNA: TGTGCCTGGAGTCGGGGAAGGGACTTTGAAGCTTTCTTT.

This clonotype was counted only a few times. The V call is TRBV30, the J call TRBJ1-5, with no clear D. Trimming shortened V by 1 base and J by 3 bases, and 4 bases separated the two germline ends. The CDR3 has 12 amino acids. Germline V gene lookup returns CDR1 GTSNPN and CDR2 SVGIG (reference sequence). This chain's CDR3 is CAWSEFNQPQHF. In DNA form, the CDR3 reads TGTGCCTGGAGTGAGTTCAATCAGCCCCAGCATTTT. The complete variable domain, with remaining parts taken from reference TRBV30 and TRBJ1-5, reads SQTIHQWPATLVQPVGSPLSLECTVEGTSNPNLYWYRQAAGRGLQLLFYSVGIGQISSEVPQNLSASRPQDRQFILSSKKLLLSDSGFYLCAWSEFNQPQHFGDGTRLSIL.

CDR3 DNA: TGTGCCAGCCGATTTGGACAGGGAGAATCCTACGAGCAGTACTTC. It translates to CASRFGQGESYEQYF. This chain connects TRBV28 to TRBJ2-7; 8 nucleotides line up with TRBD1. This CDR3 has 15 residues. V lost 8 bases and J lost 1; bases outside the gene matches: 10. Germline V gene data show CDR1 as MDHEN and CDR2 as SYDVKM.

The V call is TRBV20-1, the J call TRBJ2-1; no clear D. The CDR3 has 15 residues. Looked up from germline, CDR1 is DFQATT and CDR2 is SNEGSKA (reference sequence). Trimming stripped 3 bases from V and 0 bases from J, with 12 bases between. This CDR3 reads CSARDRVSSYNEQFF. The CDR3 nucleotides read TGCAGTGCTAGGGATCGGGTTAGCTCCTACAATGAGCAGTTCTTC.

This chain connects TRBV20-1 to TRBJ2-7; 8 nucleotides agree with TRBD1. The V and J ends lost 6 bases and 3 bases, in that order; junction bases with no gene match: 10. This CDR3 is 14 amino acids long. Germline V gene lookup returns CDR1 DFQATT and CDR2 SNEGSKA (reference sequence). The CDR3, as DNA: TGCAGTGCCCCCGGGACAGGAGGTTTCTACGAGCAGTACTTC. It translates to CSAPGTGGFYEQYF.

The chain has TRBV30 and TRBJ1-1; TRBD1 is a possible D gene (5 bases). Germline-derived CDR1 and CDR2 are GTSNPN and SVGIG (reference sequence). Trimming removed 5 bases at V and 4 bases at J, with 17 bases between. This CDR3 has 14 residues. CDR3 sequence reads: CAWDGTAKGTEAFF. The CDR3 nucleotides are TGTGCCTGGGACGGGACCGCCAAAGGCACTGAAGCTTTCTTT.

The CDR3 DNA sequence: TGTGCCAGCAGCTTTCGGCCGGGTAGCGGGGGGCTCCGAGAGACCCAGTACTTC. This codes for CASSFRPGSGGLRETQYF. J is TRBJ2-5 and V is TRBV7-9; 10 bases map to TRBD2. The CDR3 consists of 18 residues. Germline CDR1 is SEHNR and CDR2 is FQNEAQ (reference sequence). V was pared by 3 bases and J by 4 bases, with 14 bases of the junction left unmatched.

The chain combines TRBV12-3 or TRBV12-4 with TRBJ2-7, with a tentative D call TRBD2 (5 bases). This CDR3 spans 16 amino acids. The V end lost 0 bases, the J end lost 0 bases, and 12 bases lay between the germline ends. In DNA, the CDR3 is TGTGCCAGCAGTTTAGCACGGGGTACCCTCTCCTACGAGCAGTACTTC. The encoded protein is CASSLARGTLSYEQYF.

CDR3 sequence (DNA): TGTGCCAGCAGTAGCACTCTGGGGACATTTTCCTACGAGCAGTACTTC. This gives the protein CASSSTLGTFSYEQYF. V and J are TRBV27 and TRBJ2-7; D is possibly TRBD1 (6 bases). This CDR3 region has 16 residues. With 5 bases removed from V and 1 base from J, the gap between germline ends came to 18 bases. Germline loops: CDR1 MNHEY, CDR2 SMNVEV (reference sequence).

The DNA for the CDR3 is TGTGCCAGCAGTGGGGACGGTGAGGGGTTGAACACTGAAGCTTTCTTT. It is translated as CASSGDGEGLNTEAFF. The chain uses TRBV6-2 or TRBV6-3 and TRBJ1-1, with a weak D call TRBD1 (5 bases). Trimming removed 5 bases from V and 0 bases from J, with 16 bases in between. The CDR3 is 16 amino acids. From germline, CDR1 is MNHEY and CDR2 SVGEGT.

The chain links TRBV6-1 to TRBJ2-3, with 8 bases matching TRBD2. CDR3 length equals 15 residues. The trim removed 6 bases at V and 3 bases at J, leaving 8 bases unmatched. In germline, CDR1 is MNHNS, CDR2 SASEGT. The CDR3 coding sequence is TGTGCCAGCAGGCCTCCGGGACTAGAGACAGATACGCAGTATTTT. Translated: CASRPPGLETDTQYF.

This chain connects TRBV19 to TRBJ2-1, with D maybe TRBD1 (6 bases). Trimming stripped 3 bases from V and 7 bases from J, with 7 bases between. This CDR3 contains 12 residues. The V gene's germline CDR1 is LNHDA and CDR2 SQIVND (reference sequence). The CDR3 bases are TGTGCCAGTAGTATGGGACAAAATGAGCAGTTCTTC. Protein sequence: CASSMGQNEQFF.

The J gene is TRBJ2-1, the V gene TRBV7-2; TRBD2 agrees at 8 bases. This CDR3 contains 15 residues. The trim removed 2 bases at V and 4 bases at J, leaving 4 bases unmatched. Germline V gives CDR1 SGHTA, CDR2 FQGNSA. CDR3 sequence (DNA): TGTGCCAGCAGCTTAATATTAGCGGGGTACAATGAGCAGTTCTTC. Protein: CASSLILAGYNEQFF.

This chain uses TRBV5-1 with TRBJ1-2; 10 nucleotides line up with TRBD1. This CDR3 region has 15 residues. With 0 bases clipped from V and 7 bases from J, the junction kept 6 bases outside the gene matches. In germline, CDR1 is SGHRS, CDR2 YFSETQ. CDR3 nucleotides: TGCGCCAGCAGCTTGGGACAGGGGGCTTCGCGTGGCTACACCTTC. Residues: CASSLGQGASRGYTF.

This clonotype has only one observation. The chain combines TRBV5-1 with TRBJ2-7, with D tentatively TRBD1 or TRBD2 (5 bases each). This CDR3 has 15 amino acids. Trimming removed 8 bases from V and 0 bases from J, with 18 bases in between. From germline, CDR1 is SGHRS and CDR2 YFSETQ. The CDR3 here is CASSTGTHSSYEQYF. The CDR3 DNA is TGCGCCAGTTCAACCGGGACCCACTCCTCCTACGAGCAGTACTTC.

The rearrangement links TRBV7-2 to TRBJ1-1; no clear D gene. The length of the CDR3 is 11 residues. Germline V gene sequence: CDR1 SGHTA, CDR2 FQGNSA. V gave up 0 bases and J gave up 10 bases, with 6 bases separating them. The CDR3 reads CASSLAWRAFF. The CDR3 DNA follows: TGTGCCAGCAGCTTAGCGTGGAGAGCTTTCTTT.

The gene calls are TRBV28 and TRBJ2-1; D gene ambiguous. Germline V gene data show CDR1 as MDHEN and CDR2 as SYDVKM. This CDR3 is 11 amino acids long. The ends were cut back, 5 bases at V and 12 bases at J, with 11 bases in the middle. The chain's CDR3 is CASSQFHGQFF. In DNA form, the CDR3 reads TGTGCCAGCAGTCAGTTCCATGGGCAGTTCTTC.

J is TRBJ2-7 and V is TRBV14, with D perhaps matching TRBD2 (5 bases). Germline CDR1 reads SGHDN; CDR2 reads FVKESK. V was trimmed by 3 bases and J by 7 bases, leaving 22 bases between them. CDR3 length: 16 amino acids. The chain's CDR3 is CASSQADWAASGEQYF. The CDR3 region has the DNA TGTGCCAGCAGCCAGGCCGACTGGGCCGCTTCGGGAGAGCAGTACTTC.

The genes are TRBV5-6 and TRBJ1-6, with 7 bases fitting TRBD1. After removal of 3 bases from V and 9 bases from J, the junction contained 15 bases not matched to a gene. Germline CDR1 and CDR2: SGHDT and YYEEEE. This CDR3 is 17 amino acids long. The CDR3 is CASSSGQEGFNTSPLHF. The CDR3 nucleotides are TGTGCCAGCAGCTCCGGACAGGAAGGGTTCAATACTTCACCCCTCCACTTT.

The chain is built from TRBV9 and TRBJ2-7; tentative D call: TRBD1 (6 bases). V gave up 3 bases and J gave up 0 bases, with 10 bases separating them. In germline, CDR1 is SGDLS, CDR2 YYNGEE. The CDR3 length is 14 residues. CDR3 coding DNA: TGTGCCAGCAGCGAGACAGGCGCCTCCTACGAGCAGTACTTC. This sequence encodes CASSETGASYEQYF.

The V gene is TRBV24-1, the J gene TRBJ2-3; D is perhaps TRBD1 (5 bases). CDR1 is KGHDR and CDR2 is SFDVKD in the germline V gene. The V end lost 4 bases, the J end lost 2 bases, and 6 bases lay between the germline ends. The CDR3 is 13 residues long. The CDR3 sequence: CATSEQDTDTQYF. CDR3 DNA: TGTGCCACCAGTGAACAGGACACAGATACGCAGTATTTT.

The gene calls are TRBV12-3 or TRBV12-4 and TRBJ1-6; no definite D call. Trimming removed 5 bases from V and 5 bases from J, with 10 bases in between. The CDR3 is 14 amino acids. The DNA for the CDR3 is TGTGCCAGCAGTCCCTCGGGAAATAATTCACCCCTCCACTTT. The encoded protein is CASSPSGNNSPLHF.

The chain links TRBV4-1 to TRBJ1-1, with TRBD1 matching 12 bases. This CDR3 has 14 residues. Germline V gene data show CDR1 as MGHRA and CDR2 as YSYEKL. V lost 6 bases and J lost 2; bases outside the gene matches: 1. CDR3 sequence (DNA): TGCGCCAGCAGGGGACAGGGGGCTAACACTGAAGCTTTCTTT. Translation gives CASRGQGANTEAFF.

This chain connects TRBV4-3 to TRBJ1-6; weak D call: TRBD1 (5 bases). CDR1 and CDR2 from the germline V gene are LGHNA and YSLEER. The CDR3 totals 16 residues. V lost 0 bases, J lost 10 bases, and 16 bases lay in between. The DNA of the CDR3 is TGCGCCAGCAGCCAAGAGCCCGGGACTCCAGGGTCACCCCTCCACTTT. Translation: CASSQEPGTPGSPLHF.

This clonotype appeared a single time. The chain carries TRBV30 and TRBJ2-5; D may be TRBD2 (6 bases). Deletions cut 5 bases from V and 5 bases from J, with 15 bases between. The CDR3 runs 13 residues. Germline V CDR1 and CDR2: GTSNPN, SVGIG (reference sequence). The CDR3 protein is CAWDHGEVETQYF. As DNA, the CDR3 is TGTGCCTGGGACCATGGGGAGGTCGAGACCCAGTACTTC.

The chain links TRBV6-1 to TRBJ2-2, with 8 bases aligning to TRBD1. With 8 bases clipped from V and 3 bases from J, the junction kept 8 bases outside the gene matches. This CDR3 spans 15 amino acids. From germline, CDR1 is MNHNS and CDR2 SASEGT. The CDR3 loop is CASSEAQGDTGELFF. The CDR3 coding sequence is TGTGCCAGCTCGGAAGCACAGGGGGACACCGGGGAGCTGTTTTTT.

The chain employs TRBV6-2 or TRBV6-3 and TRBJ2-7; TRBD1 aligns across 7 bases. V lost 8 bases and J lost 5; bases outside the gene matches: 9. The germline gives CDR1 MNHEY, CDR2 SVGEGT. The CDR3 sequence is 13 residues long. CDR3 in DNA: TGTGCCAGCGACGTAGGGGGCTCTGACGAGCAGTACTTC. Translation: CASDVGGSDEQYF.